The table lists the clone carrying this T cell receptor (beta chain) with a few counts. Its specificity is not known. The source of the sample is a study of T-cell reconstitution after alpha-beta-depleted transplantation in children. Study observations and caveats: T-cell counts and diversity at one year following transplant were attributed mainly to newly produced T cells. Approximately two months post-transplant, alpha-beta T cells reportedly originated from several hundred expanded graft clones. TCRbeta diversity was high at day 60 in some patients (a result of surviving recipient T cells and thymic progenitors).

The TCRbeta library incorporated unique molecular identifiers. In TCRdb, the PCR reads were re-called with MiXCR into one record per CDR3 protein. The table lists 450,000 to 550,000 distinct CDR3 sequences, approximately 10% of them singletons. V lost 0 bases and J 2 bases, leaving 7 bases between the germline ends. Germline V gene lookup returns CDR1 SGHRS and CDR2 YFSETQ. This CDR3 is built from 14 residues. The chain has TRBV5-1 and TRBJ2-3; D remains ambiguous. The sequence was obtained from a female patient aged 2 to 10 who had a stem cell transplant for aplastic anemia, so the T cells may come from the graft donor. The input for sequencing was PBMCs, mostly from graft donor cells, taken 180 days after TCRalphabeta/CD19-depleted stem cell transplant. The CDR3: CASSLGAHTDTQYF. The CDR3 DNA is TGCGCCAGCAGCTTGGGAGCCCACACAGATACGCAGTATTTT.